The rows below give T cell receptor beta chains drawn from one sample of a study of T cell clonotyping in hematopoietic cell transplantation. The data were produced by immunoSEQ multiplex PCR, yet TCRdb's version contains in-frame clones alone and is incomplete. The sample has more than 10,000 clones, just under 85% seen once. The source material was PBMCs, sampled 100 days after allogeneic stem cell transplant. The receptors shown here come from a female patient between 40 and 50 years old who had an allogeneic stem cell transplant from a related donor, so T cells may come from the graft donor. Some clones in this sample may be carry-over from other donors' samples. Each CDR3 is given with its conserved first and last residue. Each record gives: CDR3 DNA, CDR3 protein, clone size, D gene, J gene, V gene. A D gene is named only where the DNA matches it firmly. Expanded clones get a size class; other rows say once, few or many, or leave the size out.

CDR3nt: TGTGCCAGCAGTTACTATCGGTCCTATGGCTACACCTTC
CDR3aa: CASSYYRSYGYTF
abundance: -
d_gene: -
j_gene: TRBJ1-2
v_gene: TRBV6-5

CDR3nt: TGTGCCAGCAGCCACAGTAGGACAGTCGCGAACACCGGGGAGCTGTTTTTT
CDR3aa: CASSHSRTVANTGELFF
abundance: -
d_gene: -
j_gene: TRBJ2-2
v_gene: TRBV9

CDR3nt: TGTGCCAGCAGCGCGACGGGAGGGTCAGAGACCCAGTACTTC
CDR3aa: CASSATGGSETQYF
abundance: once
d_gene: TRBD2
j_gene: TRBJ2-5
v_gene: TRBV9

CDR3nt: TGTGCCAGCAGCCAGGACAGGGGAGAGACCCAGTACTTC
CDR3aa: CASSQDRGETQYF
abundance: -
d_gene: TRBD1
j_gene: TRBJ2-5
v_gene: TRBV5-4

CDR3nt: TGTGCCAGCAGCGATGCGCGGACATCCTCTGGAAACACCATATATTTT
CDR3aa: CASSDARTSSGNTIYF
abundance: once
d_gene: -
j_gene: TRBJ1-3
v_gene: TRBV7-6

CDR3nt: TGTGCCAGCAGCTTAGATCGGGGACAGGGGCACAATGAGCAGTTCTTC
CDR3aa: CASSLDRGQGHNEQFF
abundance: once
d_gene: TRBD1
j_gene: TRBJ2-1
v_gene: TRBV11-2

CDR3nt: TGCGCCAGCAGCCAAGAGGGTCAGCTGAGCTCCTATAATTCACCCCTCCACTTT
CDR3aa: CASSQEGQLSSYNSPLHF
abundance: -
d_gene: -
j_gene: TRBJ1-6
v_gene: TRBV4-3

CDR3nt: TGTGCCAGCAGCCCAATTCCGGGACAGGGTGACAATGAGCAGTTCTTC
CDR3aa: CASSPIPGQGDNEQFF
abundance: -
d_gene: TRBD1
j_gene: TRBJ2-1
v_gene: TRBV14

CDR3nt: TGTGCTAGTGGTTTGACAGACTCCTATAATTCACCCCTCCACTTT
CDR3aa: CASGLTDSYNSPLHF
abundance: -
d_gene: -
j_gene: TRBJ1-6
v_gene: TRBV12-5

CDR3nt: TGTGCCAGCAGTGAGGGAATGAACACTGAAGCTTTCTTT
CDR3aa: CASSEGMNTEAFF
abundance: -
d_gene: -
j_gene: TRBJ1-1
v_gene: TRBV2

CDR3nt: TGTGCCAGCAGTATAGGATCCTACGAGCAGTACTTC
CDR3aa: CASSIGSYEQYF
abundance: -
d_gene: -
j_gene: TRBJ2-7
v_gene: TRBV2

CDR3nt: TGTGCCAGCAGTGAGGGGTTTGGCTACACCTTC
CDR3aa: CASSEGFGYTF
abundance: few
d_gene: -
j_gene: TRBJ1-2
v_gene: TRBV2

CDR3nt: TGTGCCAGCAGCTACCGGGACAGCTACGAGCAGTACTTC
CDR3aa: CASSYRDSYEQYF
abundance: -
d_gene: TRBD1
j_gene: TRBJ2-7
v_gene: TRBV11-3

CDR3nt: TGTGCCAGCTGCGGGTCCGGGACAGAGAACACCGGGGAGCTGTTTTTT
CDR3aa: CASCGSGTENTGELFF
abundance: -
d_gene: TRBD1
j_gene: TRBJ2-2
v_gene: TRBV11-3

CDR3nt: TGTGCCAGCAGCTTGGGGGGCGGAGGGGAAAATCAGCCCCAGCATTTT
CDR3aa: CASSLGGGGENQPQHF
abundance: -
d_gene: -
j_gene: TRBJ1-5
v_gene: TRBV5-6

CDR3nt: TGCGCCAGCAGAGACGGGAATTCACCCCTCCACTTT
CDR3aa: CASRDGNSPLHF
abundance: -
d_gene: -
j_gene: TRBJ1-6
v_gene: TRBV5-1

CDR3nt: TGTGCCAGCAGTTACTCTTCCACGGGTTGGACTGAAGCTTTCTTT
CDR3aa: CASSYSSTGWTEAFF
abundance: -
d_gene: -
j_gene: TRBJ1-1
v_gene: TRBV6-5

CDR3nt: TGTGCCAGCAGTGACCCCGGCACACTCGATCAGCCCCAGCATTTT
CDR3aa: CASSDPGTLDQPQHF
abundance: few
d_gene: -
j_gene: TRBJ1-5
v_gene: TRBV2

CDR3nt: TGTGCCAGTAAGGCGAGCCGTACAGATACGCAGTATTTT
CDR3aa: CASKASRTDTQYF
abundance: -
d_gene: -
j_gene: TRBJ2-3
v_gene: TRBV19

CDR3nt: TGTGCCAGTAGGAGCCCCCCAGGGAAGGGCTACACCTTC
CDR3aa: CASRSPPGKGYTF
abundance: -
d_gene: -
j_gene: TRBJ1-2
v_gene: TRBV19

CDR3nt: TGCGCCAGCAGCTTCTTAGCGGGACAGGATACGCAGTATTTT
CDR3aa: CASSFLAGQDTQYF
abundance: -
d_gene: -
j_gene: TRBJ2-3
v_gene: TRBV5-1

CDR3nt: TGTGCCAGCAGCTTTCCAGGGGGCTCCTACGAGCAGTACTTC
CDR3aa: CASSFPGGSYEQYF
abundance: -
d_gene: TRBD1
j_gene: TRBJ2-7
v_gene: TRBV5-6

CDR3nt: TGTGCCTGGAGGGTCCGTACGGAGACCCAGTACTTC
CDR3aa: CAWRVRTETQYF
abundance: -
d_gene: -
j_gene: TRBJ2-5
v_gene: TRBV30

CDR3nt: TGTGCCTGGAGTGTGACAGGGCCATCTGGGGCCAACGTCCTGACTTTC
CDR3aa: CAWSVTGPSGANVLTF
abundance: -
d_gene: TRBD1
j_gene: TRBJ2-6
v_gene: TRBV30

CDR3nt: TGCGCCAGCATCCCCTCTAGCGGACCCCGGGATGAGCAGTTCTTC
CDR3aa: CASIPSSGPRDEQFF
abundance: -
d_gene: TRBD2
j_gene: TRBJ2-1
v_gene: TRBV5-1

CDR3nt: TGTGCCAGCAGAAGGGGGCTAACTGAAGCTTTCTTT
CDR3aa: CASRRGLTEAFF
abundance: few
d_gene: TRBD1
j_gene: TRBJ1-1
v_gene: TRBV25-1

CDR3nt: TGTGCCAGTAGTATGGCGGTACAGGGAAATCAGCCCCAGCATTTT
CDR3aa: CASSMAVQGNQPQHF
abundance: -
d_gene: -
j_gene: TRBJ1-5
v_gene: TRBV19

CDR3nt: TGTGCCAGCAGGGACACAGGGGACACCGGGGAGCTGTTTTTT
CDR3aa: CASRDTGDTGELFF
abundance: once
d_gene: TRBD1
j_gene: TRBJ2-2
v_gene: TRBV6-4

CDR3nt: TGTGCCAGCAGTGACTCGACAGGGGGTAATTCACCCCTCCACTTT
CDR3aa: CASSDSTGGNSPLHF
abundance: -
d_gene: TRBD1
j_gene: TRBJ1-6
v_gene: TRBV6-4

CDR3nt: TGTGCCAGCAGCGCCCGACGGGACGCAGAGACCCAGTACTTC
CDR3aa: CASSARRDAETQYF
abundance: few
d_gene: -
j_gene: TRBJ2-5
v_gene: TRBV7-2

CDR3nt: TGTGCCAGTAGTATCGTTGGAGGGAGCCATCAGCCCCAGCATTTT
CDR3aa: CASSIVGGSHQPQHF
abundance: -
d_gene: -
j_gene: TRBJ1-5
v_gene: TRBV19

CDR3nt: TGTGCCAGCAGCTTGGACAGGGGCATCAATCAGCCCCAGCATTTT
CDR3aa: CASSLDRGINQPQHF
abundance: medium-sized
d_gene: TRBD1
j_gene: TRBJ1-5
v_gene: TRBV5-6

CDR3nt: TGTGCCAGCAGTGGCGGGACCGGGGAGTACTTC
CDR3aa: CASSGGTGEYF
abundance: -
d_gene: -
j_gene: TRBJ2-7
v_gene: TRBV2

CDR3nt: TGTGCCAGCAGCCTTATAAACTCCTACGAGCAGTACTTC
CDR3aa: CASSLINSYEQYF
abundance: -
d_gene: -
j_gene: TRBJ2-7
v_gene: TRBV7-2

CDR3nt: TGTGCCAGCAGCCTGGAAGGTAATGGGGAGCAGTACTTC
CDR3aa: CASSLEGNGEQYF
abundance: -
d_gene: -
j_gene: TRBJ2-7
v_gene: TRBV7-9

CDR3nt: TGTGCCAGTAGTATAGCAGGGGACTTCCCTTTACCCAATCAGCCCCAGCATTTT
CDR3aa: CASSIAGDFPLPNQPQHF
abundance: -
d_gene: -
j_gene: TRBJ1-5
v_gene: TRBV19

CDR3nt: TGTGCCAGCAGTGAAAGGACAGGACAAGAGACCCAGTACTTC
CDR3aa: CASSERTGQETQYF
abundance: once
d_gene: TRBD1
j_gene: TRBJ2-5
v_gene: TRBV2

CDR3nt: TGTGCCGGCGAGCGGGAGGGCCAAAATGAGCAGTTCTTC
CDR3aa: CAGEREGQNEQFF
abundance: once
d_gene: TRBD2
j_gene: TRBJ2-1
v_gene: TRBV30

CDR3nt: TGTGCCTGGAGCCGTAGCTCCTATAATTCACCCCTCCACTTT
CDR3aa: CAWSRSSYNSPLHF
abundance: -
d_gene: -
j_gene: TRBJ1-6
v_gene: TRBV30

CDR3nt: TGTGCCAGCAGGTCCGGGACAAGGAGCACAGATACGCAGTATTTT
CDR3aa: CASRSGTRSTDTQYF
abundance: -
d_gene: -
j_gene: TRBJ2-3
v_gene: TRBV6-5

CDR3nt: TGTGCCAGCAGGAGAGGGACTGAAGCTTTCTTT
CDR3aa: CASRRGTEAFF
abundance: few
d_gene: -
j_gene: TRBJ1-1
v_gene: TRBV5-6

CDR3nt: TGTGCCAGCAGCTTAGGGCGGGAAGTCTACGAGCAGTACTTC
CDR3aa: CASSLGREVYEQYF
abundance: -
d_gene: -
j_gene: TRBJ2-7
v_gene: TRBV7-2

CDR3nt: TGTGCCAGCAGTTTACCCTCCTTATTCACAGGGGGTGGCTACACCTTC
CDR3aa: CASSLPSLFTGGGYTF
abundance: -
d_gene: TRBD1
j_gene: TRBJ1-2
v_gene: TRBV28

CDR3nt: TGCGCCAGCAGCATAGCGGGAGGTGGGACCGGGGAGCTGTTTTTT
CDR3aa: CASSIAGGGTGELFF
abundance: -
d_gene: TRBD2
j_gene: TRBJ2-2
v_gene: TRBV5-1